This T cell receptor beta chain was retrieved from a study of high-grade serous ovarian cancer treatment subgroups. Tumor samples were taken before definitive surgery or chemotherapy. Germline assignment: CDR1 GTSNPN and CDR2 SVGIG (reference sequence). The ends lost 2 bases at V and 4 bases at J; junction bases unmatched: 8. CDR3 length: 14 amino acids. The repertoire was sequenced with immunoSEQ multiplex PCR; TCRdb's copy has only in-frame clones and lacks some. The table lists around 4,200 clones, about 68% of them singletons. The chain couples TRBV30 to TRBJ2-7, with 7 nucleotides matching TRBD1. This receptor was identified in a human donor with high-grade serous ovarian cancer. Sequencing used tumor tissue. The CDR3 DNA reads as TGTGCCTGGAGTAGAGGGACAGCTCGGTACGAGCAGTACTTC. As protein: CAWSRGTARYEQYF. Based on the CDR3 plus reference TRBV30 and TRBJ2-7, the full variable domain is SQTIHQWPATLVQPVGSPLSLECTVEGTSNPNLYWYRQAAGRGLQLLFYSVGIGQISSEVPQNLSASRPQDRQFILSSKKLLLSDSGFYLCAWSRGTARYEQYFGPGTRLTVT.